This T cell receptor (beta chain) was recorded in a study of early T cells in non-severe SARS-CoV-2 infection (dated by TCRdb to the early 2020s). Looking at the study overall: TCR sequencing used bulk RNA from unsorted whole blood, so alpha and beta chains could not be paired.

This clonotype was picked up many times. No antigen is known for it. There are no base qualities to consult, and no much larger clone falls within one base. The research as a whole found: VDJdb matching was skewed toward anti-spike CD8 responses, so virus-specific expansions were likely underestimated and private and CD4 specificities were missed.

The study was a case-control design nested within a healthcare worker cohort in London, UK, with weekly nasopharyngeal swab PCR tests and blood sampling. Between 23 and 31 March 2020, the week of the UK lockdown, healthcare workers were enrolled and then followed up weekly for as long as 16 weeks. Libraries came from 5' RACE. Instrument on record: NextSeq 500. Unique molecular identifiers were attached to individual cDNA molecules in the TCR library protocol so that sequencing error and PCR bias could be corrected. Sequencing covered both TCR alpha and beta chains, and within each sample the abundances of alpha and beta sequences were tightly co-correlated. On the study's bioinformatics: Decombinator V4 was used to annotate the V gene, J gene and CDR3 of the TCR sequences. Expanded TCRs were defined as changing significantly between any two time points under a Poisson model with p below 0.0001. TCR abundances were normalised to the total number of TCRs sequenced per sample and expressed as counts per million. TRAV1-2 paired with TRAJ12, TRAJ20 or TRAJ33 defined MAIT TCRs, while TRAV10 paired with TRAJ18 defined iNKT TCRs. VDJdb, accessed 1 November 2021, was searched for CMV, EBV and SARS-CoV-2 annotated TCRs, excluding TCRs annotated for multiple antigens. Clones were called with MiXCR by TCRdb after fastp trimmed the public reads at Q25, and only in-frame beta chains were retained. Rows matching on CDR3 protein sequence are summarized as one entry with the most common DNA and genes. The V and J calls, along with clone size, are taken from TCRdb and not from the paper's own processing. The sample has about 27,000 distinct CDR3 sequences on record, less than 4.5% of them singletons. The ten biggest clones cover roughly 10% of the sample.

There are 21 amino acids in the CDR3, from cysteine to phenylalanine inclusive. Of all the DNA, just the CDR3 is kept, 63 bases in frame from base 1. The germline V gene gives CDR1 as SGHVT and CDR2 as SQSDAQ. From V the trimming removes 1 base and from J it removes 0 bases, while the gene matches leave 17 bases of the junction unaccounted for. This sequence uses TRBV7-4 and TRBJ1-4; TRBD1 lines up with 7 middle nucleotides. Sequenced material: whole blood. The sequence derives from an adult who was a healthcare worker with PCR-confirmed SARS-CoV-2 infection or an uninfected control (not recorded which). The nucleotides are TGTGCCAGCAGCTTAGAGAGAGACAGGGTCGAAGTTCGAACAACTAATGAAAAACTGTTTTTT. Translated, this gives CASSLERDRVEVRTTNEKLFF.